This TCR beta chain was captured by sequencing in a study of beta chain features in type 1 diabetes. Study-level results: There was a moderate but significant shortening of TCRB CDR3s in all four CD4+ subsets of Type 1 diabetes patients.

This clone turned up a few times. As yet, its antigen is unknown. The CDR3 contains 15 residues. With V trimmed by 4 bases and J by 5 bases, 10 bases remained unmatched. Germline lookup yields CDR1 LNHDA and CDR2 SQIVND (reference sequence). Every isolated RNA sample was fully reverse transcribed, so sequencing captured expressed TCRB transcripts. The protocol was immunoSEQ multiplex PCR, while the TCRdb copy is restricted to in-frame clones and leaves out a portion. In the table there are under 130,000 clones, 25% to 35% of which are singletons. Sample: central memory CD4+ T cells from blood. The genes are TRBV19 and TRBJ1-2; 7 bases are a match to TRBD1. This TCR was recovered from a woman aged 18 to 35 with type 1 diabetes. The CDR3 DNA reads TGTGCCAGTAGTAAAACAGGGGCCGAGACATATGGCTACACCTTC. Amino acids: CASSKTGAETYGYTF. Complete variable domain (other parts from reference TRBV19 and TRBJ1-2): DGGITQSPKYLFRKEGQNVTLSCEQNLNHDAMYWYRQDPGQGLRLIYYSQIVNDFQKGDIAEGYSVSREKKESFPLTVTSAQKNPTAFYLCASSKTGAETYGYTFGSGTRLTVV.